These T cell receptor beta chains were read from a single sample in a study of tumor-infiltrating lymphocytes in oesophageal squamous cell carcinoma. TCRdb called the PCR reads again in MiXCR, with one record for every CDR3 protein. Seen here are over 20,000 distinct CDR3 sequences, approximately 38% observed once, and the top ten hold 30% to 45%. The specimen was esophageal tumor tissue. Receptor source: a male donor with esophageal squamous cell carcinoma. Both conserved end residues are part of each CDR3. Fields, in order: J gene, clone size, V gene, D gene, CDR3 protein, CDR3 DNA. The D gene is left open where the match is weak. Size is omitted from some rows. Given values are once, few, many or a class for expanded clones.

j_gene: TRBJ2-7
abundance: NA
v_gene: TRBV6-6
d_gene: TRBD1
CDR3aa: CAMGQGAYEQYF
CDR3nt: TGTGCCATGGGACAGGGGGCTTACGAGCAGTACTTC

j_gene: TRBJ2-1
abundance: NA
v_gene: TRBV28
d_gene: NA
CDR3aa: CASSLTSFEQFF
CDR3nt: TGTGCCAGCAGTTTAACTAGCTTTGAGCAGTTCTTC

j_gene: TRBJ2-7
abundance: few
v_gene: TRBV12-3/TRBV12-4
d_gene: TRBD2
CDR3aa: CASSLGRGGSHEQYF
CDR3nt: TGTGCCAGCAGTTTGGGGCGGGGGGGCTCCCACGAGCAGTACTTC

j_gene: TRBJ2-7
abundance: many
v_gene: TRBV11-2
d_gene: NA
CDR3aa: CASSLQGGNEQYF
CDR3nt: TGTGCCAGCAGCCTTCAGGGGGGAAACGAGCAGTACTTC

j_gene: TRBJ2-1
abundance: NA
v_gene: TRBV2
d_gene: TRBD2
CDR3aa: CASIEPSGTDEQFF
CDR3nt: TGTGCCAGCATAGAACCTAGCGGGACCGATGAGCAGTTCTTC

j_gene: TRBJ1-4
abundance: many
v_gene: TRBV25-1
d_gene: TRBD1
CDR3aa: CASSDRTGRNEKLFF
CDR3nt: TGTGCCAGCAGTGACAGGACAGGAAGGAATGAAAAACTGTTTTTT

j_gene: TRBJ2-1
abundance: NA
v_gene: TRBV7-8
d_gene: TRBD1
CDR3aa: CASSSRDRGDYNEQFF
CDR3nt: TGTGCCAGCAGCTCCCGGGACAGGGGGGACTACAATGAGCAGTTCTTC

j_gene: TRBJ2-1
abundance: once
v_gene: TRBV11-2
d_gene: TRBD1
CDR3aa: CASSHTRGSEQFF
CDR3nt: TGTGCCAGCAGCCACACCAGGGGGAGTGAGCAGTTCTTC

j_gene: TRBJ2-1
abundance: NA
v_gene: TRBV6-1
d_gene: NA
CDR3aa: CASSDIQGRSYNEQFF
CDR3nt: TGTGCCAGCAGTGATATCCAGGGTCGCTCCTACAATGAGCAGTTCTTC

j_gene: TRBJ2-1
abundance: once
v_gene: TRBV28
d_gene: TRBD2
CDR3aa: CASSSTEGLGTEQFF
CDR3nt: TGTGCCAGCAGTTCTACCGAGGGACTAGGGACTGAGCAGTTCTTC

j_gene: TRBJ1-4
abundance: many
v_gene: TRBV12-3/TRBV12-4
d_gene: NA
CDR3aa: CASTRRAGATNEKLFF
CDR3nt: TGTGCCAGCACCCGCAGGGCGGGAGCAACTAATGAAAAACTGTTTTTT

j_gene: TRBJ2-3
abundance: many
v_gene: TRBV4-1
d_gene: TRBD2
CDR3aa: CASTHLGAGARPDTQYF
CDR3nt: TGCGCCAGCACCCACCTGGGAGCGGGGGCTCGCCCAGATACGCAGTATTTT

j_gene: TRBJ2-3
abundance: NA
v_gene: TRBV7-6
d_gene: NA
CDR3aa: CASSQGDTQYF
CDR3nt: TGTGCCAGCAGCCAAGGGGATACGCAGTATTTT

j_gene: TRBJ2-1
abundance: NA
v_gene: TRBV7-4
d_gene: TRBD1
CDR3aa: CASSRDRGGNEQFF
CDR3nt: TGTGCCAGCAGCCGGGACAGGGGAGGGAATGAGCAGTTCTTC

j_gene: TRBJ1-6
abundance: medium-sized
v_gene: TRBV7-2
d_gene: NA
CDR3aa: CASSLVSGSYTSYNSPLHF
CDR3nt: TGTGCCAGCAGCTTAGTATCCGGGAGTTACACCTCCTATAATTCACCCCTCCACTTT

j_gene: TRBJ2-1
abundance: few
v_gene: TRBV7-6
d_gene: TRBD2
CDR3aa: CASSLEAGTRVDEQFF
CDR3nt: TGTGCCAGCAGCTTAGAGGCGGGGACTAGAGTGGATGAGCAGTTCTTC

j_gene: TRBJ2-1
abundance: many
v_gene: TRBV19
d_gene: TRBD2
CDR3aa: CASSPRLAVDEQFF
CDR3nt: TGTGCCAGTAGTCCGCGACTAGCGGTTGACGAGCAGTTCTTC

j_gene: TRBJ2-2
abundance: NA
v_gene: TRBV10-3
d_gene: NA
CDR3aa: CAISPSEGPGHAGELFF
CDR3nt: TGTGCCATCAGTCCCTCCGAGGGGCCCGGGCACGCCGGGGAGCTGTTTTTT

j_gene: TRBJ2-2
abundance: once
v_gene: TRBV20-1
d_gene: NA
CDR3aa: CSGGGRTGELFF
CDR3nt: TGCAGTGGGGGTGGGAGGACCGGGGAGCTGTTTTTT

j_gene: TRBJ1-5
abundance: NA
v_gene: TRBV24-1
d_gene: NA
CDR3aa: CATSDLSINQPQHF
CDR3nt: TGTGCCACCAGTGATTTGAGCATCAATCAGCCCCAGCATTTT

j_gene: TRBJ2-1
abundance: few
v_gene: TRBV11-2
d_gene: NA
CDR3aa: CASSLEHSYNEQFF
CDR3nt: TGTGCCAGCAGCTTAGAACACTCCTACAATGAGCAGTTCTTC

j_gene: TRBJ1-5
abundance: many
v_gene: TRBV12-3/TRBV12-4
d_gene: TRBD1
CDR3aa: CASSYTGGNQPQHF
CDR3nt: TGTGCCAGCAGTTATACAGGGGGCAATCAGCCCCAGCATTTT

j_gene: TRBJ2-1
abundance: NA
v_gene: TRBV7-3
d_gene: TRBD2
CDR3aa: CASSSGLAGGHYEQFF
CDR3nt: TGTGCCAGCAGCTCCGGACTAGCGGGAGGGCACTATGAGCAGTTCTTC

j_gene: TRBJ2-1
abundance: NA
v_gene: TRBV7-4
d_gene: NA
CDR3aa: CASTFSVRRLSSYNEQFF
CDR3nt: TGTGCCAGCACCTTTAGTGTGCGAAGACTCTCATCCTACAATGAGCAGTTCTTC

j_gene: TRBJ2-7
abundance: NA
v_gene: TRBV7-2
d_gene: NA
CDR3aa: CASSFLMSSYEQYF
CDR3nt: TGTGCCAGCAGCTTTCTCATGAGCTCCTACGAGCAGTACTTC

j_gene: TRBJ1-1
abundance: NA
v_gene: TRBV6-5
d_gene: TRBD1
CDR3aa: CASSYEYRGNTEAFF
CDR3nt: TGTGCCAGCAGTTACGAGTACAGGGGGAACACTGAAGCTTTCTTT

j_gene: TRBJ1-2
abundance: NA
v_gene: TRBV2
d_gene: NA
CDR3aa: CATKVNYGYTF
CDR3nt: TGTGCCACCAAAGTCAACTATGGCTACACCTTC

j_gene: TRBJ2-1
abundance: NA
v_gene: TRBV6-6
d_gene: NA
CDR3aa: CASSRGAGLSYNEQFF
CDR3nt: TGTGCCAGCAGCAGGGGAGCGGGGCTATCCTACAATGAGCAGTTCTTC

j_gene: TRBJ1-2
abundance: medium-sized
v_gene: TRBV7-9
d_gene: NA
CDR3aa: CASSPDGANYGYTF
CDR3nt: TGTGCCAGCAGCCCGGACGGAGCTAACTATGGCTACACCTTC

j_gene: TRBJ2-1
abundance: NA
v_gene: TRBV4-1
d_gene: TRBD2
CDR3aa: CASSQIYQAGEQFF
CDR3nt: TGCGCCAGCAGCCAGATATACCAAGCGGGGGAGCAGTTCTTC

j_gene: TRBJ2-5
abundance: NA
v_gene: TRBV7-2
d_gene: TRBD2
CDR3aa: CASSLGRESDQYF
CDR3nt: TGTGCCAGCAGCTTAGGGCGGGAGTCCGACCAGTACTTC

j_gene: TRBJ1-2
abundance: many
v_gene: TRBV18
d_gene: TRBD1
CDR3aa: CASSRQGAYGYTF
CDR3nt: TGTGCCAGCTCACGACAGGGGGCCTATGGCTACACCTTC

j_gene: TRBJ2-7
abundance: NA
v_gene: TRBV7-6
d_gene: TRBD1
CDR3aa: CASSLNRGPPGSTF
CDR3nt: TGTGCCAGCAGCTTGAACAGGGGGCCCCCGGGCAGTACTTTC

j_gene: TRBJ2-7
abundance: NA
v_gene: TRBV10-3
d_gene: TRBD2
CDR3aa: CAIRIDSGAYNEQYF
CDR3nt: TGTGCCATCAGAATCGATAGCGGGGCCTACAACGAGCAGTACTTC

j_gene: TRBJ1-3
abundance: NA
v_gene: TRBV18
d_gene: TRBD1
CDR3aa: CASGQGSAGNTIYF
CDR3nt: TGTGCCAGCGGACAGGGAAGTGCTGGAAACACCATATATTTT

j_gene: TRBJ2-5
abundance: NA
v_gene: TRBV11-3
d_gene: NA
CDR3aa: CASSLDGQSRGETQYF
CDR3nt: TGTGCCAGCAGCTTAGATGGGCAGTCGAGGGGAGAGACCCAGTACTTC

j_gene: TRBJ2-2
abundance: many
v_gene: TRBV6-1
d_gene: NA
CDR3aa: CASRIDRSNTGELFF
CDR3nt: TGTGCCAGCAGAATCGACAGATCGAACACCGGGGAGCTGTTTTTT

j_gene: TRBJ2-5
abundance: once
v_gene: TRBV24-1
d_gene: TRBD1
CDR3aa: CATSEGRGLETQYF
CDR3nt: TGTGCCACCAGTGAGGGCAGGGGGCTGGAGACCCAGTACTTC

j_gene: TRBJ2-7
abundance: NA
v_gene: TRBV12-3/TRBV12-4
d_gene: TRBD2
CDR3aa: CASSSGTSGDNEQYF
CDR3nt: TGTGCCAGCAGTTCCGGGACTAGCGGAGACAATGAGCAGTACTTC

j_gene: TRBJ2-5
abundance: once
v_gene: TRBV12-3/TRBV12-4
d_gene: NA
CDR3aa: CASSFGVGETQYF
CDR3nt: TGTGCCAGCAGTTTCGGTGTCGGGGAGACCCAGTACTTC

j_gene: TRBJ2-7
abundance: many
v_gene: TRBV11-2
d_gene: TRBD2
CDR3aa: CASSLGLAGYYEQYF
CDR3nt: TGTGCCAGCAGCCTGGGACTAGCGGGGTACTACGAGCAGTACTTC

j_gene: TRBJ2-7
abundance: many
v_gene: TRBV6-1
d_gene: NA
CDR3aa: CASSMDNSPLHF
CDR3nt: TGTGCCAGCAGTATGGATAATTCACCCCTCCACTTC

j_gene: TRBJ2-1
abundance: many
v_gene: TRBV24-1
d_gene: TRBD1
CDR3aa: CATSDQGQGPYNEQFF
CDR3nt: TGTGCCACCAGTGATCAGGGACAGGGGCCTTACAATGAGCAGTTCTTC

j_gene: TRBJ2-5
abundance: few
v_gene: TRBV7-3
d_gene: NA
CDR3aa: CASSRHMGETQYF
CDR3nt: TGTGCCAGCAGCCGTCACATGGGAGAGACCCAGTACTTC